This T cell receptor beta chain comes out of a study of T cells in Graves' hyperthyroidism and ophthalmopathy. Germline loops: CDR1 SGHDT, CDR2 YYEEEE. V lost 4 bases, J lost 6 bases, and 13 bases stayed unmatched. The CDR3 is 16 amino acids. Amplified regions were TCR beta CDR3 sequences from RNA transcripts. The HTBI primer set served for first-round RT-PCR of the TCR CDR3. TCRdb ran MiXCR on the multiplex PCR reads and lists one entry per CDR3 protein. Counted here are roughly 110,000 distinct CDR3 sequences, more than 15% occurring once; the ten biggest clones make up 35% to 50%. Ten or more counts support this clonotype.

Material: blood. This clonotype was sampled from a woman aged 50 to 60 with Graves' hyperthyroidism. V usage is TRBV5-6 and J usage is TRBJ2-7; TRBD2 matches 10 bases. In DNA form, the CDR3 reads TGTGCCAGCAGCACTCGGACTAGCGGCGTAGGGGCCGAGCAGTACTTC. Translating gives CASSTRTSGVGAEQYF.